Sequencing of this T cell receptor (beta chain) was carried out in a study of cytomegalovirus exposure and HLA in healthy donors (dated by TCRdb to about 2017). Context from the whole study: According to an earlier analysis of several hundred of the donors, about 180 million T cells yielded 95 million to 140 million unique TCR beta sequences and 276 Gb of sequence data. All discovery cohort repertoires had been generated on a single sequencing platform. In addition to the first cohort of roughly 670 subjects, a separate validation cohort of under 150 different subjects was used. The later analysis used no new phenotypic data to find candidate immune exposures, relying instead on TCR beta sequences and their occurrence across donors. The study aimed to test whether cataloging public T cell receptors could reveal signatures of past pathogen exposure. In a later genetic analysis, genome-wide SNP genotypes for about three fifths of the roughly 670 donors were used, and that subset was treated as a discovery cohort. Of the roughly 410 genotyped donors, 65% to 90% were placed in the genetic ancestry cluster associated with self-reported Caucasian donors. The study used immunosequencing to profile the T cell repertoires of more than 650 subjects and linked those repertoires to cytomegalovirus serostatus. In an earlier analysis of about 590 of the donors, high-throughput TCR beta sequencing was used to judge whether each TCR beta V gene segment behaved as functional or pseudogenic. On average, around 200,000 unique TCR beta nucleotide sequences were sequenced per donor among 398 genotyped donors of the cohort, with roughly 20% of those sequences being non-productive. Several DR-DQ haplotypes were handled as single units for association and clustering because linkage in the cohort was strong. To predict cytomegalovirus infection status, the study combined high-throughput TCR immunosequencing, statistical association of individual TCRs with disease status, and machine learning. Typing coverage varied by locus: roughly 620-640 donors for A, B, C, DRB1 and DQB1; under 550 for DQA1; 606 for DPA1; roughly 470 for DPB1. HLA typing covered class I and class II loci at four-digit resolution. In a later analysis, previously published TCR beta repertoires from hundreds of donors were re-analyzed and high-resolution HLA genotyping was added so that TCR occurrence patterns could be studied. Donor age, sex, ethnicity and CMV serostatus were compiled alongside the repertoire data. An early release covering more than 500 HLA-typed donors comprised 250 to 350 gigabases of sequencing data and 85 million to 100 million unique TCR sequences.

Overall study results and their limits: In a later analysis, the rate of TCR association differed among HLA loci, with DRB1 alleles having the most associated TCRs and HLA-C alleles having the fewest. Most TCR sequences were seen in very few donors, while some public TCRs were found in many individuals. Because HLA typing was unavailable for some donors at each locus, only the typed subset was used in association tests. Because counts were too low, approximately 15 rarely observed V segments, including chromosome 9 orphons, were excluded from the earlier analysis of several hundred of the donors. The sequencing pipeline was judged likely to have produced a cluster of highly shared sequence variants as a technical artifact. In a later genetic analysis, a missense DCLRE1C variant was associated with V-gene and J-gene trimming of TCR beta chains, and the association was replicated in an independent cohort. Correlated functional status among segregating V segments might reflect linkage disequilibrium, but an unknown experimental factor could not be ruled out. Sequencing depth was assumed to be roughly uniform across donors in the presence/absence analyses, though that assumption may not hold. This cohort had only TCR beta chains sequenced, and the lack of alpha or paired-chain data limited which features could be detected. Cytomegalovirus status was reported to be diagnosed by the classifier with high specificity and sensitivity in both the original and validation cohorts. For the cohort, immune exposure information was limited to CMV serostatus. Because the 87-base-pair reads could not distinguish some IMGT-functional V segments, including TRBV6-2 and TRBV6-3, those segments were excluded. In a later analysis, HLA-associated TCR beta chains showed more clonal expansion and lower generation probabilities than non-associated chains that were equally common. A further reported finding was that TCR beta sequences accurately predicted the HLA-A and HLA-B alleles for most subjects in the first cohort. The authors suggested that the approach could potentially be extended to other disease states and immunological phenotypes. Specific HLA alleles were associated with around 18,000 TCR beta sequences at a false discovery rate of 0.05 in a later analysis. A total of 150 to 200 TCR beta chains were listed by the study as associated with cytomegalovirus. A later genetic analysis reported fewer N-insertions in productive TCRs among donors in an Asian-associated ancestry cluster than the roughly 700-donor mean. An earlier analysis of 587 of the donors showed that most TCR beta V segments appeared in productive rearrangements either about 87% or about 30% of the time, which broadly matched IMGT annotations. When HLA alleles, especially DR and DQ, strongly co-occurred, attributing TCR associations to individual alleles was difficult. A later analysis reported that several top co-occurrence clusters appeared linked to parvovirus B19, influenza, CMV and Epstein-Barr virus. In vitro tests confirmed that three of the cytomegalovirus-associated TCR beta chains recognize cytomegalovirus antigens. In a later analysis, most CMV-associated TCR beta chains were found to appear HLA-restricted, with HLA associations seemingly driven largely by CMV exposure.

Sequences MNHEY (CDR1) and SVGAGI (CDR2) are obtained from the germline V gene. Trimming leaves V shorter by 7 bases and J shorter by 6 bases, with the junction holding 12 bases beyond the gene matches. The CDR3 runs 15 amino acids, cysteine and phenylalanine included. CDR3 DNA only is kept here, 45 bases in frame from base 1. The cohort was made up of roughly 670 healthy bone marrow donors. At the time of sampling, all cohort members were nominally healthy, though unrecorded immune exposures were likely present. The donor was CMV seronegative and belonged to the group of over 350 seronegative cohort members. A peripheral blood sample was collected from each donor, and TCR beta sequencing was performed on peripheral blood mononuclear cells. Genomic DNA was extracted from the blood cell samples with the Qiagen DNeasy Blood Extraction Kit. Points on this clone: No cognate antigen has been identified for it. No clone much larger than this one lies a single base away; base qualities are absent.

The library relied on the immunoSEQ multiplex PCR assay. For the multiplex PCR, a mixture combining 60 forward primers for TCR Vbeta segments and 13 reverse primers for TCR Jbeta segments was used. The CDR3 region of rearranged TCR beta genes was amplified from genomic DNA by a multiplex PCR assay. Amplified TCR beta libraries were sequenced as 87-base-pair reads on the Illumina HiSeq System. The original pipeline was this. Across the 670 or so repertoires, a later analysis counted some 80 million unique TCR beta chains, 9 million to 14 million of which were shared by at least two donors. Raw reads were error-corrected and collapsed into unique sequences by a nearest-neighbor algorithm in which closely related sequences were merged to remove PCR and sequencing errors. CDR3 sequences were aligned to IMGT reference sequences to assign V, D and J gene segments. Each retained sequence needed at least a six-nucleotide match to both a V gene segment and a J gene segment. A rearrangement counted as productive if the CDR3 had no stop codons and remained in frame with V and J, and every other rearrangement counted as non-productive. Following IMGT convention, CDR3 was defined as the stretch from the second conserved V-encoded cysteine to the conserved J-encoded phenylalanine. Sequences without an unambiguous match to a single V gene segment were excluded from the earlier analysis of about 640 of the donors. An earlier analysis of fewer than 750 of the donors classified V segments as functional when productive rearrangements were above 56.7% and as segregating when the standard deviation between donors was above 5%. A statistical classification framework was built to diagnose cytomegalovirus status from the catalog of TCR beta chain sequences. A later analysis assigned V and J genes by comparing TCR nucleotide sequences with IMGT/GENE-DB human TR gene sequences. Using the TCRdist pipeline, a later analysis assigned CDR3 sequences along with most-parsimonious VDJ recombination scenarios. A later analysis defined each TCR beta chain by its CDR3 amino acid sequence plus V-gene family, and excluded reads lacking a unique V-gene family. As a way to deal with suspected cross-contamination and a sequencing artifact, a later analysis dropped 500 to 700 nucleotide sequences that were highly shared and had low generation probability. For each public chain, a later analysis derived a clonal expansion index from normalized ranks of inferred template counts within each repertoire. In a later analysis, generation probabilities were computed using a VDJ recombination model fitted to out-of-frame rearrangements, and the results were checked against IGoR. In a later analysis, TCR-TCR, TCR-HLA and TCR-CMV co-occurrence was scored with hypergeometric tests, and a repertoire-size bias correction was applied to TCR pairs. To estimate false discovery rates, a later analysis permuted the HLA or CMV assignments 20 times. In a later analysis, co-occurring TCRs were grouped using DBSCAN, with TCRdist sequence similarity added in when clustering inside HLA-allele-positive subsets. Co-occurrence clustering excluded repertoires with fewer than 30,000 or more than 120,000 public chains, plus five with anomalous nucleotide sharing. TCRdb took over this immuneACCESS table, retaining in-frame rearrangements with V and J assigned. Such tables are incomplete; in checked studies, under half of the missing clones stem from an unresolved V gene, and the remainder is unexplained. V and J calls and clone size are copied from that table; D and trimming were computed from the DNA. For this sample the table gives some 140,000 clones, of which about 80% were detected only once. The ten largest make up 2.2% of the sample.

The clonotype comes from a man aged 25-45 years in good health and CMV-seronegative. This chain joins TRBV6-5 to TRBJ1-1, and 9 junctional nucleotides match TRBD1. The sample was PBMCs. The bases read TGTGCCAGCATAAAGGACAGGGGATTTAGCGCTGAAGCTTTCTTT. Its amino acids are CASIKDRGFSAEAFF.